This T cell receptor (beta chain) was profiled in a study of cytomegalovirus exposure and HLA in healthy donors. This CDR3 has 13 residues. The germline CDR1 and CDR2 sequences are MGHDK and SYGVNS. V was cut by 7 bases and J by 6 bases, with 12 bases left in between. Study-level findings and limits: The authors enumerated roughly 160 TCR beta chains as linked to cytomegalovirus.

The primer mix had 60 Vbeta and 13 Jbeta primers. Profiling relied on immunoSEQ multiplex PCR, and the TCRdb table lists in-frame clones only, not all of them. The sample lists fewer than 200,000 clones; 72% were seen once. The count of this clone is one. Its cognate antigen is unknown. The origin of this receptor is a human donor in good health. Sequencing was performed on PBMCs. The rearrangement joins TRBV25-1 to TRBJ2-2; a weak D match, TRBD2 (7 bases). CDR3 sequence (DNA): TGTGCCAGCAACGGGGGGCCGGCCGGGGAGCTGTTTTTT. Its translation: CASNGGPAGELFF.